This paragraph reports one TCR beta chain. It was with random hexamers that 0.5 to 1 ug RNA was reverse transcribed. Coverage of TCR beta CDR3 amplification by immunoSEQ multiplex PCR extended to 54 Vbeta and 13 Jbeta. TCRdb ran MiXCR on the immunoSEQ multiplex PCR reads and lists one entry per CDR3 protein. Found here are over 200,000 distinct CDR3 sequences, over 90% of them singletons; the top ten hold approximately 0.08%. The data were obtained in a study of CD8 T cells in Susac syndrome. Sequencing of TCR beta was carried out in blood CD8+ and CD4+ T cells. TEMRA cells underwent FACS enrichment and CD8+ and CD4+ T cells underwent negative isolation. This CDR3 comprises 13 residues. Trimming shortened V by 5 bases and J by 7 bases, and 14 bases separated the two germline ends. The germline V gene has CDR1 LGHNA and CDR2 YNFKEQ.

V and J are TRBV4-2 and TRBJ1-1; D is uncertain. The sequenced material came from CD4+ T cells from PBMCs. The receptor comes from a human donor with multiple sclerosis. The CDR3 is CASSNLEGGEAFF. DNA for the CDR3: TGTGCCAGCAGCAACCTGGAGGGCGGTGAAGCTTTCTTT.